What follows is one T cell receptor beta chain and its context. The sample is drawn from a study of blood T cell repertoires in COVID-19. The CDR3 covers 15 residues. V shed 1 base and J shed 5 bases, with 15 bases lying between them. Germline loops: CDR1 SGHNT, CDR2 YYREEE (reference sequence). Some clones are missing from TCRdb's copy, which holds only in-frame ones; the method was immunoSEQ multiplex PCR. The data show about 320,000 clones, with 88% seen just once and roughly 1.7% held by the top ten. This TCR was sampled from a woman in her 30s with COVID-19, enrolled during active disease. The gene calls are TRBV5-4 and TRBJ2-5, with D maybe TRBD1 (5 bases). Sequencing input: peripheral blood. CDR3 sequence reads: CASSLSWGLGETQYF. The CDR3 coding sequence is TGTGCCAGCAGCTTGTCATGGGGCTTGGGGGAGACCCAGTACTTC.